This T cell receptor (beta chain) stems from a study of T cells in Graves' hyperthyroidism and ophthalmopathy. As for the study in general: Peripheral blood draws took place at initial diagnosis, ahead of any treatment.

Template material for amplifying TCR beta CDR3 regions consisted of RNA transcripts. The HTBI primer set drove a first-round RT-PCR of the TCR CDR3. Using its own MiXCR run on the multiplex PCR reads, TCRdb lists one record per CDR3 protein. The repertoire holds hundreds of thousands of distinct CDR3 sequences, with about 38% as singletons. Of note for this clonotype: Sequence at one end of the junction differs from germline and may be a read error.

Graves' hyperthyroidism was deemed stable given no ophthalmopathy progression within 18 months. Clinical symptoms, serum thyroxine and TRAb, thyroid ultrasound and orbital computed tomography together formed the diagnostic basis. The sequenced sample was blood. The receptor was derived from a man aged 18 to 29 with Graves' hyperthyroidism.

CDR3 coding DNA: TGCGCCAGCAGCCAAGTTCAATCGAACACTGAAGCTTTCTTT. Its translation: CASSQVQSNTEAFF. The V and J genes are TRBV7-9 and TRBJ1-1; the D is unclear. This CDR3 is built from 14 residues. Germline V gives CDR1 SEHNR, CDR2 FQNEAQ (reference sequence).